One T cell receptor beta chain is described in this entry. Measured with immunoSEQ multiplex PCR; TCRdb has only the in-frame clones, and not every one. The table lists some 92,000 clones, roughly four fifths of them singletons, with roughly 25% in the top ten. This entry comes from a study of cytotoxic CD8 clonotypes in ibrutinib-treated CLL. The CDR3 loop spans 15 amino acids. Deletions cut 0 bases from V and 0 bases from J, with 10 bases between. Germline V CDR1 and CDR2: SGDLS, YYNGEE. The source material was PBMCs, sampled after 24 months of ibrutinib treatment. This sequence joins TRBV9 and TRBJ2-7; TRBD2 is a possible D gene (6 bases). This clonotype originated in a human donor with chronic lymphocytic leukemia. CDR3 sequence: CASSVGLANSYEQYF. The CDR3 region has the DNA TGTGCCAGCAGCGTAGGGCTAGCGAACTCCTACGAGCAGTACTTC.